These 8 T cell receptor beta chains were sequenced from one sample in a study of CD8 T cells in ankylosing spondylitis. TCRdb independently ran MiXCR on the 5' RACE reads; one entry per CDR3 protein. The table includes some 180,000 distinct CDR3 sequences, roughly 20% detected once. Material for sequencing was blood, either unsorted or a sorted T cell fraction (not recorded which). Every receptor here comes from a male donor aged 10-30 years with ankylosing spondylitis or in good health (not recorded which).

This chain joins TRBV4-3 and TRBJ1-4; 7 nucleotides match TRBD1. The CDR3 consists of 12 residues. Germline V lookup: CDR1 LGHNA, CDR2 YSLEER. Losses at the gene ends were 3 bases for V and 12 bases for J; bases not matched to a gene: 4. The CDR3 here is CASSHETGELFF. As DNA, the CDR3 is TGCGCCAGCAGCCATGAAACAGGGGAACTGTTTTTT.

This clonotype was detected many times. The rearrangement links TRBV29-1 to TRBJ2-7, with D possibly TRBD1 on 5 matching bases. V was trimmed by 5 bases and J by 0 bases, leaving 8 bases between them. Per the germline V gene, CDR1 is SQVTM and CDR2 is ANQGSEA. This CDR3 is built from 12 residues. CDR3 residues: CSVLDNSYEQYV. The CDR3 nucleotides read TGCAGCGTTTTGGACAACTCCTACGAGCAGTACGTC.

This chain links TRBV7-3 with TRBJ2-1; no firm D call. CDR3 size: 14 residues. The germline V and J ends were trimmed by 1 base and 5 bases, with 9 bases remaining between them. Germline V gene data show CDR1 as SGHTA and CDR2 as FQGTGA. The CDR3 protein is CASSLMAGDNEQFF. CDR3 coding DNA: TGTGCCAGCAGCTTAATGGCAGGAGACAATGAGCAGTTCTTC.

This clonotype was detected ten times or more. This chain links TRBV7-3 with TRBJ2-1; 11 bases are shared with TRBD2. This CDR3 spans 18 amino acids. V shed 4 bases and J 4 bases; nucleotides not matched to a gene: 12. Per the germline V gene, CDR1 is SGHTA and CDR2 is FQGTGA. This CDR3 is CASSYTPLAGGPYNEQFF. The CDR3, as DNA: TGTGCCAGCAGCTATACCCCCTTAGCGGGAGGGCCTTACAATGAGCAGTTCTTC.

The genes are TRBV29-1 and TRBJ2-3; the D is unclear. With 4 bases removed from V and 7 bases from J, the gap between germline ends came to 12 bases. CDR3 length equals 12 residues. Germline V lookup: CDR1 SQVTM, CDR2 ANQGSEA. The DNA of the CDR3 is TGCAGCGTTGTTAGGATACTCAATACGCAGTATTTT. Its protein is CSVVRILNTQYF.

This clonotype came up many times. This chain joins TRBV9 and TRBJ2-2, with 9 bases matching TRBD1. CDR3 length: 17 amino acids. Per germline, CDR1 SGDLS and CDR2 YYNGEE. V lost 1 base, J lost 3 bases, and 7 bases stayed unmatched. The CDR3, as DNA: TGTGCCAGCAGCGTAATTGGTGGACAGGGGTACACCGGGGAGCTGTTTTTT. It translates to CASSVIGGQGYTGELFF.

This clonotype was seen ten or more times. The chain recombines TRBV29-1 with TRBJ2-4; 9 bases are shared with TRBD1. With V trimmed by 4 bases and J by 4 bases, 14 bases remained unmatched. Germline-derived CDR1 and CDR2 are SQVTM and ANQGSEA. The CDR3 is 17 amino acids. The CDR3 reads CSVAEEVQGARKNIQYF. For the CDR3, the DNA is TGCAGCGTTGCAGAGGAGGTACAGGGGGCGAGGAAAAACATTCAGTACTTC. The whole variable domain, remainder taken from reference TRBV29-1 and TRBJ2-4, is SAVISQKPSRDICQRGTSLTIQCQVDSQVTMMFWYRQQPGQSLTLIATANQGSEATYESGFVIDKFPISRPNLTFSTLTVSNMSPEDSSIYLCSVAEEVQGARKNIQYFGAGTRLSVL.

This clonotype was recorded many times. The gene calls are TRBV24-1 and TRBJ1-5; D is uncertain. The CDR3 length is 15 residues. Germline CDR1 KGHDR, CDR2 SFDVKD. V lost 3 bases to trimming and J lost 5 bases, with 13 bases between them. CDR3 in amino acids: CATSDATDGYQPQHF. CDR3 DNA: TGTGCCACCAGTGATGCCACGGACGGGTATCAGCCCCAGCATTTT.